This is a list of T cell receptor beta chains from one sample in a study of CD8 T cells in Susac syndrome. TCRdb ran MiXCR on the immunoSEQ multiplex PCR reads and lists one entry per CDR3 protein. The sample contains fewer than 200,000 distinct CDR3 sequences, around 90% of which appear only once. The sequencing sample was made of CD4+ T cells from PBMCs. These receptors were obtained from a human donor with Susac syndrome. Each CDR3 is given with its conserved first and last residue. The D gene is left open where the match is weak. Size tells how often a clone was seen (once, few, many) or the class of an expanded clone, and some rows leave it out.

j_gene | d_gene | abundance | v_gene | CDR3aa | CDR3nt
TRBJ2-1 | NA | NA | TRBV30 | CAWNGGGSYNEQFF | TGTGCCTGGAATGGCGGTGGCTCCTACAATGAGCAGTTCTTC
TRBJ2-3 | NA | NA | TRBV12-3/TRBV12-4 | CASSLGSAQYF | TGTGCCAGCAGTTTAGGGTCTGCGCAGTATTTT
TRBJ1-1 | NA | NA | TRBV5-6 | CASSFWNTEAFF | TGTGCCAGCAGCTTTTGGAACACTGAAGCTTTCTTT
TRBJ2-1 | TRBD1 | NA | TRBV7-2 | CASGTLGQGASEQFF | TGTGCCAGCGGAACACTGGGACAGGGGGCATCCGAGCAGTTCTTC
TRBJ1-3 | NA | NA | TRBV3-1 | CASSQVAGNTIYF | TGTGCCAGCAGCCAAGTGGCTGGAAACACCATATATTTT
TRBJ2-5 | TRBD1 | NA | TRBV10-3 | CAISEGTGGETQYF | TGTGCCATCAGTGAAGGGACAGGGGGGGAGACCCAGTACTTC
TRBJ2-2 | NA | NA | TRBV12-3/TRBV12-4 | CASSPQERPGELFF | TGTGCCAGCAGCCCACAAGAGCGTCCCGGGGAGCTGTTTTTT
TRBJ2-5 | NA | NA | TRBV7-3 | CASSSSSGETQYF | TGTGCCAGCAGCTCATCCTCAGGGGAGACCCAGTACTTC
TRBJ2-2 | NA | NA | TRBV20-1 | CSALRSGNTGELFF | TGCAGTGCTCTGCGGTCAGGGAATACCGGGGAGCTGTTTTTT
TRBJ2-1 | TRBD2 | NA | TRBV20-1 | CSARGPLASSYNEQFF | TGCAGTGCTAGAGGGCCACTAGCGAGCTCCTACAATGAGCAGTTCTTC
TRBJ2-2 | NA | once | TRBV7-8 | CASSLSRGGVNTGELFF | TGTGCCAGCAGCTTAAGCAGAGGCGGGGTCAACACCGGGGAGCTGTTTTTT
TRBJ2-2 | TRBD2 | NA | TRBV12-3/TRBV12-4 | CASSTSGGYQNTGELFF | TGTGCCAGCAGCACTAGCGGGGGGTACCAGAACACCGGGGAGCTGTTTTTT
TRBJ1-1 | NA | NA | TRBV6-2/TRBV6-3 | CASSPAGTRFTEAFF | TGTGCCAGCAGCCCCGCCGGGACACGATTTACTGAAGCTTTCTTT
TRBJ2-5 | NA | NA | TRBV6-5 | CASSRKHQETQYF | TGTGCCAGCAGTCGAAAACACCAAGAGACCCAGTACTTC
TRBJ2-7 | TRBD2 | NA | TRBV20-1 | CSASKTSGGSSYEQYF | TGCAGTGCTTCTAAGACTAGCGGGGGATCCTCCTACGAGCAGTACTTC
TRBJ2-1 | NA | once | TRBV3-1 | CASSQILENVQFF | TGTGCCAGCAGCCAGATACTAGAGAATGTGCAGTTCTTC
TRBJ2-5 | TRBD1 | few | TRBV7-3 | CASSPTGTEETQYF | TGTGCCAGCAGCCCGACAGGGACCGAAGAGACCCAGTACTTC
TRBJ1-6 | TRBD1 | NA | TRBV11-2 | CASSLGQGGSPLHF | TGTGCCAGCAGCTTGGGACAGGGAGGTTCACCCCTCCACTTT
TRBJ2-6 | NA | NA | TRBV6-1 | CASGRPAEPGANVLTF | TGTGCCAGCGGGCGTCCCGCGGAGCCTGGGGCCAACGTCCTGACTTTC
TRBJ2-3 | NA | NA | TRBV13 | CASSLVPVTDTQYF | TGTGCCAGCAGCTTAGTCCCCGTCACAGATACGCAGTATTTT
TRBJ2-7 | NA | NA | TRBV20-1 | CSASGQITGYEQYF | TGCAGTGCTAGTGGACAGATAACCGGTTACGAGCAGTACTTC
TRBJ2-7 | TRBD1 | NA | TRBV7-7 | CASSKPGTALPSYEQYF | TGTGCTAGCTCCAAGCCGGGGACAGCCCTACCCTCCTACGAGCAGTACTTC
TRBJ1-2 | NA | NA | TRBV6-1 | CASSVTNYGYTF | TGTGCCAGCAGTGTCACCAACTATGGCTACACCTTC
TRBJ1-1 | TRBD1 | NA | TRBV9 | CASSAGGFSEAFF | TGTGCCAGCAGCGCAGGGGGTTTTTCTGAAGCTTTCTTT
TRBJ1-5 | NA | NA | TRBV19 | CASSIQGSQPQHF | TGTGCCAGTAGTATACAGGGGTCCCAGCCCCAGCATTTT
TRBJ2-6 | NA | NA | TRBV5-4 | CASSLEAGTGANVLTF | TGTGCCAGCAGCTTGGAAGCCGGTACTGGGGCCAACGTCCTGACTTTC
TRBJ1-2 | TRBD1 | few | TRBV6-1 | CASTPGQPYGYTF | TGTGCCAGCACCCCGGGACAGCCGTATGGCTACACCTTC
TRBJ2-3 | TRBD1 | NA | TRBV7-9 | CASSPRDRGTDTQYF | TGTGCCAGCAGCCCCCGGGACAGGGGTACAGATACGCAGTATTTT
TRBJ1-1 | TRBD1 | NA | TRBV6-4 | CASRGQGAGGTEAFF | TGTGCCAGCAGAGGACAGGGCGCAGGCGGAACTGAAGCTTTCTTT
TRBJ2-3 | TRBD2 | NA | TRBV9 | CASSAGTSGSLVTDTQYF | TGTGCCAGCAGCGCCGGGACTAGCGGGAGCTTAGTGACAGATACGCAGTATTTT
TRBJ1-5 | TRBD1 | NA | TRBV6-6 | CASSYPDRGNQPQHF | TGTGCCAGCAGTTACCCGGACAGGGGCAATCAGCCCCAGCATTTT
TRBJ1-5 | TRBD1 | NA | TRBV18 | CASSRGQATQPQHF | TGTGCCAGCTCACGAGGACAGGCCACACAGCCCCAGCATTTT
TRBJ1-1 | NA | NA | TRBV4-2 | CASSQDQLSEAFF | TGTGCCAGCAGCCAAGATCAATTGTCTGAAGCTTTCTTT
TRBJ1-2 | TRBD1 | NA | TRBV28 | CASIFRDRLYGYTF | TGTGCCAGCATATTCAGGGACAGGCTCTATGGCTACACCTTC
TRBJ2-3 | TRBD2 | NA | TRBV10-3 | CAISELAGGPADTQYF | TGTGCCATCAGTGAGTTAGCGGGAGGGCCGGCAGATACGCAGTATTTT
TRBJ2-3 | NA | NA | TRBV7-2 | CASSLQGTTYTDTQYF | TGTGCCAGCAGCTTACAAGGAACTACCTACACAGATACGCAGTATTTT
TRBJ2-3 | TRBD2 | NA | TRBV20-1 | CSATSGRGYTDTQYF | TGCAGTGCTACTAGCGGGAGGGGCTACACAGATACGCAGTATTTT